These T cell receptor beta chains were read from a single sample in a study of shared clonotypes between healthy human individuals. The repertoire was sequenced with immunoSEQ multiplex PCR; TCRdb's copy has only in-frame clones and lacks some. This repertoire shows nearly 500,000 clones, 70% to 80% found once; its top ten account for 10% to 15%. The sequenced material came from PBMCs. These TCRs come from a woman aged 40 to 55 in good health. Some clones in this sample may be carry-over from other donors' samples. CDR3s include the opening cysteine and the closing phenylalanine or tryptophan. The D gene is left open where the match is weak. Some rows have no size entry. The others give once, few or many, or a class for an expanded clone.

J	D	V	size	CDR3	DNA
TRBJ1-4	NA	TRBV28	NA	CASSLSIGGMSEKLFF	TGTGCCAGCAGTTTATCCATAGGGGGGATGTCAGAAAAACTGTTTTTT
TRBJ2-2	NA	TRBV2	NA	CASRVDYSLAGELFF	TGTGCCAGCAGGGTAGACTATAGCCTTGCCGGGGAGCTGTTTTTT
TRBJ2-7	NA	TRBV29-1	few	CSVALDGYEQYF	TGCAGCGTTGCCCTGGACGGCTACGAGCAGTACTTC
TRBJ2-1	NA	TRBV7-7	NA	CASSPWGLGASYNEQFF	TGTGCCAGCAGCCCATGGGGTTTAGGGGCCTCCTACAATGAGCAGTTCTTC
TRBJ1-1	NA	TRBV10-3	NA	CAISGQNTEAFF	TGTGCCATCAGTGGACAGAACACTGAAGCTTTCTTT
TRBJ2-7	NA	TRBV30	NA	CAWGTDSFYEQYF	TGTGCCTGGGGAACGGACAGTTTTTACGAGCAGTACTTC
TRBJ2-2	NA	TRBV18	NA	CASSLRTDTNTGELFF	TGTGCCAGCTCACTCCGGACAGACACGAACACCGGGGAGCTGTTTTTT
TRBJ1-1	NA	TRBV9	NA	CAGSAGFTEAFF	TGTGCCGGCAGCGCAGGGTTTACTGAAGCTTTCTTT
TRBJ1-4	TRBD1	TRBV5-1	NA	CASRNGQGGEKLFF	TGCGCCAGCAGAAATGGACAGGGAGGAGAAAAACTGTTTTTT
TRBJ2-3	TRBD2	TRBV9	NA	CASSPYAGDSTDTQYF	TGTGCCAGCAGCCCCTATGCGGGAGATAGCACAGATACGCAGTATTTT
TRBJ1-4	NA	TRBV11-2	NA	CASSLIGTTNEKLFF	TGTGCCAGCAGCCTTATTGGGACAACTAATGAAAAACTGTTTTTT
TRBJ1-5	TRBD1	TRBV28	NA	CASSYTGDNQPQHF	TGTGCCAGCAGTTATACAGGGGACAATCAGCCCCAGCATTTT
TRBJ1-2	TRBD1	TRBV29-1	many	CSVGTGDNYGYTF	TGCAGCGTTGGGACAGGAGATAACTATGGCTACACCTTC
TRBJ2-3	TRBD2	TRBV27	NA	CATAGLGAGTDTQYF	TGTGCCACAGCGGGACTAGGGGCTGGCACAGATACGCAGTATTTT
TRBJ2-2	NA	TRBV12-5	once	CASGLDNRELFF	TGTGCTAGTGGTTTAGATAACAGGGAGCTGTTTTTT
TRBJ1-1	TRBD1	TRBV6-5	NA	CASSYHGTGGTEAFF	TGTGCCAGCAGTTATCACGGGACAGGGGGCACTGAAGCTTTCTTT
TRBJ1-6	NA	TRBV28	NA	CASILGNNYNSPLHF	TGTGCCAGCATCCTGGGGAACAATTATAATTCACCCCTCCACTTT
TRBJ2-5	NA	TRBV10-3	many	CAISEPGRASETQYF	TGTGCCATCAGTGAACCGGGACGGGCTAGCGAGACCCAGTACTTC